One sample yielded the 11 T cell receptor beta chains listed below, sequenced in a study of CD8 T cells in Susac syndrome. RNA amounts of roughly 0.45 to 1 ug underwent reverse transcription with random hexamers. MiXCR, run by TCRdb on the immunoSEQ multiplex PCR reads, gives a single entry per CDR3 protein. The sample records about 64,000 distinct CDR3 sequences, over 85% being singletons. The sequencing sample was made of CD8+ T cells from PBMCs. The origin of the receptors is a human donor with multiple sclerosis.

The chain carries TRBV2 and TRBJ2-7; tentative D call: TRBD2 (6 bases). Germline V gives CDR1 SNHLY, CDR2 FYNNEI. Between the trimmed V and J ends, which lost 1 base and 5 bases, there was a span of 9 bases. The CDR3 contains 13 residues. CDR3 nucleotide sequence: TGTGCCAGCAGTGAAGTGTCGGGGGACGAGCAGTACTTC. Protein: CASSEVSGDEQYF. The complete variable domain, with remaining parts taken from reference TRBV2 and TRBJ2-7, reads EPEVTQTPSHQVTQMGQEVILRCVPISNHLYFYWYRQILGQKVEFLVSFYNNEISEKSEIFDDQFSVERPDGSNFTLKIRSTKLEDSAMYFCASSEVSGDEQYFGPGTRLTVT.

The rearrangement uses TRBV9 and TRBJ2-7; TRBD2 agrees at 8 bases. The V and J ends lost 0 bases and 6 bases, in that order; junction bases with no gene match: 5. This CDR3 contains 14 residues. Germline assignment: CDR1 SGDLS and CDR2 YYNGEE. The CDR3 bases are TGTGCCAGCAGCGTAGGAGGTAGCGGGATCGAGCAGTACTTC. It encodes CASSVGGSGIEQYF.

The chain combines TRBV2 with TRBJ1-5; tentatively, D is TRBD1 (5 bases). Per the germline V gene, CDR1 is SNHLY and CDR2 is FYNNEI. Trimming stripped 3 bases from V and 5 bases from J, with 11 bases between. The CDR3 runs to 14 residues. The CDR3 sequence: CASSEAGWDQPQHF. The CDR3 region has the DNA TGTGCCAGCAGTGAGGCAGGGTGGGATCAGCCCCAGCATTTT.

The chain employs TRBV20-1 and TRBJ2-1, with TRBD2 identical over 7 bases. The germline CDR1 and CDR2 sequences are DFQATT and SNEGSKA (reference sequence). The CDR3 has 12 residues. The CDR3 spells CSSDFGGDEQFF. CDR3 sequence (DNA): TGCAGCTCAGATTTTGGGGGGGATGAGCAGTTCTTC.

This chain's CDR3 is CATSTGTHYGYTF. CDR3 DNA: TGTGCCACCTCGACAGGGACCCACTATGGCTACACCTTC. V usage is TRBV24-1 and J usage is TRBJ1-2; 7 bases map to TRBD1. Germline CDR1 KGHDR, CDR2 SFDVKD. The J segment lost 3 bases and the V segment lost 9 bases, leaving 6 bases of the junction unmatched. The CDR3 sequence is 13 residues long.

V is TRBV9 and J is TRBJ2-7, with D possibly TRBD1 on 7 matching bases. Germline CDR1 SGDLS, CDR2 YYNGEE. V was clipped by 3 bases and J by 0 bases, with 16 bases between them. This CDR3 region has 16 residues. CDR3 in DNA: TGTGCCAGCAGCGAGGGGGGCGGGGACAGCTCCTACGAGCAGTACTTC. Translating gives CASSEGGGDSSYEQYF.

The chain couples TRBV6-5 to TRBJ2-3; D is unresolved. There are 14 residues in the CDR3. V gave up 6 bases and J gave up 2 bases, with 12 bases separating them. The germline V gene encodes CDR1 MNHEY and CDR2 SVGAGI. The CDR3 spells CASSRQGPTDTQYF. The CDR3 DNA follows: TGTGCCAGCAGCCGACAAGGCCCCACAGATACGCAGTATTTT.

V gene TRBV23-1 combines with J gene TRBJ2-3; 7 positions agree with TRBD1. TRBV23-1 has ORF status, its function being uncertain. The CDR3 extends over 14 amino acids. V lost 3 bases to trimming and J lost 4 bases; unmatched junction nucleotides: 4. The CDR3 DNA follows: TGCGCCAGCAGTCAGCGACAGGGATCAGATACGCAGTATTTT. Translated, it gives CASSQRQGSDTQYF.

This sequence joins TRBV25-1 and TRBJ2-2; D is unresolved. Germline V gene sequence: CDR1 MGHDK, CDR2 SYGVNS. CDR3 length equals 13 residues. V dropped 6 bases and J dropped 0 bases, with 5 bases sitting between them. The CDR3 protein is CASRIPNTGELFF. In DNA, the CDR3 is TGTGCCAGCAGGATTCCGAACACCGGGGAGCTGTTTTTT.

The chain combines TRBV10-3 with TRBJ1-1; D is unclear. The CDR3 sequence is 12 residues long. V was pared by 10 bases and J by 6 bases, with 15 bases between. CDR1 ENHRY and CDR2 SYGVKD come from the germline V gene. CDR3 residues: CATRGNRPEAFF. DNA of the CDR3: TGTGCCACCCGAGGCAACCGTCCTGAAGCTTTCTTT.

The chain joins TRBV14 to TRBJ2-1, with 9 bases identical to TRBD2. CDR1 is SGHDN, CDR2 FVKESK, per germline. Unmatched junction bases numbered 19, after V lost 0 bases and J lost 7 bases. CDR3 size: 20 residues. The CDR3 nucleotides read TGTGCCAGCAGCCAAGATGAATGGTCGGCGGGAGGGAGCTGGAATAATGAGCAGTTCTTC. This translates into CASSQDEWSAGGSWNNEQFF. The full variable domain, with the rest looked up from reference TRBV14 and TRBJ2-1, is EAGVTQFPSHSVIEKGQTVTLRCDPISGHDNLYWYRRVMGKEIKFLLHFVKESKQDESGMPNNRFLAERTGGTYSTLKVQPAELEDSGVYFCASSQDEWSAGGSWNNEQFFGPGTRLTVL.